This T cell receptor beta chain originates from a study of cytomegalovirus exposure and HLA in healthy donors. Study findings and constraints: Rarity held for most TCR sequences, but there were some public TCRs that occurred in many donors. According to a subsequent analysis, TCR clusters identified in the first cohort showed a tendency to co-occur across the approximately 110 validation repertoires. High sensitivity and specificity were reportedly achieved when the classifier diagnosed cytomegalovirus status.

This clone appeared a few times. What it binds is not known. Clones were read by immunoSEQ multiplex PCR, and TCRdb kept only the in-frame ones, dropping some. Altogether 50,000 or so clones are present, 91% being singletons, with the ten largest covering around 2.2%. The germline V and J ends were trimmed by 6 bases and 3 bases, with 12 bases remaining between them. Germline V gene sequence: CDR1 KGHSH, CDR2 LQKENI. The CDR3 covers 13 residues. The sequence derives from a woman under 40 in good health and CMV-seronegative. The sequencing input was PBMCs. This chain joins TRBV18 and TRBJ2-7; maybe TRBD1 (6 bases). This CDR3 is CASSPQGGYEQYF. The CDR3 DNA follows: TGTGCCAGCTCCCCCCAAGGGGGCTACGAGCAGTACTTC.